Listed here are 7 T cell receptor beta chains from one sample, sequenced in a study of T cells in Graves' hyperthyroidism and ophthalmopathy. Amplified TCR beta CDR3 regions derived from RNA transcripts. The HTBI set primed first-round TCR CDR3 RT-PCR. MiXCR was run by TCRdb on the multiplex PCR reads, yielding one entry per CDR3 protein. The repertoire consists of 600,000 to 650,000 distinct CDR3 sequences, with around 20% occurring once and the leading ten covering over 30%. The sample consisted of blood. The source is a man in his thirties or forties with Graves' ophthalmopathy.

This clonotype occurred a few times. This rearrangement joins TRBV9 to TRBJ1-4, with D tentatively TRBD1 (5 bases). The ends were cut back, 4 bases at V and 8 bases at J, with 15 bases in the middle. Germline-derived CDR1 and CDR2 are SGDLS and YYNGEE. The CDR3 consists of 14 residues. The CDR3 DNA follows: TGTGCCAGCAGCTCGGGGACGGCGGAGGAAAAACTGTTTTTT. This gives the protein CASSSGTAEEKLFF.

This rearrangement joins TRBV6-1 to TRBJ2-7, with D possibly matching TRBD2 (5 bases). This CDR3 is 12 amino acids long. Germline V CDR1 and CDR2: MNHNS, SASEGT. V lost 7 bases and J 3 bases, leaving 10 bases between the germline ends. The CDR3 spells CASKEGFYEQYF. In DNA form, the CDR3 reads TGTGCCAGCAAAGAGGGTTTCTACGAGCAGTACTTC.

The V gene is TRBV5-5, the J gene TRBJ2-5, with D possibly called TRBD1 or TRBD2 (5 bases each). Germline CDR1 SGHKS, CDR2 YYEKEE (reference sequence). The CDR3 sequence is 15 residues long. Trimming shortened V by 0 bases and J by 5 bases, and 14 bases separated the two germline ends. CDR3 coding DNA: TGTGCCAGCAGCTTGGACCCGGGGACGGGTGAGACCCAGTACTTC. Translating gives CASSLDPGTGETQYF.

As for this clonotype: A read error may produce the germline difference seen at one junction end. This chain uses TRBV28 with TRBJ2-7; no definite D call. Germline V gene data show CDR1 as MDHEN and CDR2 as SYDVKM. This CDR3 contains 14 residues. The CDR3: CAGSPYSLSYEQYF. CDR3 coding DNA: TGTGCCGGCAGTCCTTACTCCCTCTCCTACGAGCAGTACTTC.

The table lists this clonotype with a few counts. The chain uses TRBV28 and TRBJ1-5, with a tentative D call TRBD1 (5 bases). CDR1 is MDHEN and CDR2 is SYDVKM in the germline V gene. With 1 base removed from V and 1 base from J, the gap between germline ends came to 11 bases. This CDR3 is built from 16 residues. CDR3 nucleotides: TGTGCCAGCAGTTTATCAGGGTTTGGAAGCAATCAGCCCCAGCATTTT. It is translated as CASSLSGFGSNQPQHF.

This clonotype occurred many times. V is TRBV11-2 and J is TRBJ1-1; D possibly corresponds to TRBD1 (6 bases). In germline, CDR1 is SGHAT, CDR2 FQNNGV. There are 14 residues in the CDR3. Trimming removed 3 bases from V and 1 base from J, with 9 bases in between. CDR3 in amino acids: CASSLGHGNTEAFF. The DNA for the CDR3 is TGTGCCAGCAGCTTGGGACACGGGAACACTGAAGCTTTCTTT. The variable domain in full, completed from reference TRBV11-2 and TRBJ1-1, reads EAGVAQSPRYKIIEKRQSVAFWCNPISGHATLYWYQQILGQGPKLLIQFQNNGVVDDSQLPKDRFSAERLKGVDSTLKIQPAKLEDSAVYLCASSLGHGNTEAFFGQGTRLTVV.

The genes are TRBV4-1 and TRBJ1-3; D is unresolved. Looked up from germline, CDR1 is MGHRA and CDR2 is YSYEKL. Trimming removed 1 base from V and 0 bases from J, with 10 bases in between. The CDR3 extends over 16 amino acids. The CDR3 sequence is CASSQGNPSSGNTIYF. CDR3 DNA: TGCGCCAGCAGCCAAGGGAACCCGAGCTCTGGAAACACCATATATTTT.